Below are 7 T cell receptor delta chains sequenced from a single sample in a study of gamma-delta T cells after stem cell transplantation. TCRdb re-called the RT-PCR reads through CATT. This table has over 2,000 delta-chain clones, less than 35% appearing once. Sequenced material: gamma-delta T cells. The receptors were sampled from a human donor. It is not recorded whose cells these are; they may come from a transplant donor.

By share, this clone ranks as medium-sized. The CDR3 spells CACDTVGDVGALIF. CDR3 coding DNA: TGTGCCTGTGACACTGTGGGGGATGTCGGGGCACTCATCTTT. This sequence joins TRDV2 and TRDJ1, with 8 bases matching TRDD3. The V and J ends lost 1 base and 10 bases, in that order; junction bases with no gene match: 10. This CDR3 is built from 14 residues. Germline V gives CDR1 GEAIGNYY, CDR2 EKD.

Worth noting for this clone: A much larger clone differs by one base, so this may be a read error. The identical CDR3 is also encoded by other nucleotide sequences in the sample. This sequence joins TRDV1 and TRDJ1, with 10 bases lining up with TRDD3. This CDR3 has 24 amino acids. From germline, CDR1 is TSWWSYY and CDR2 QGS. CDR3 loop: CALGELHPGTPTGGSKQYTDKLIF. CDR3 nucleotide sequence: TGTGCTCTTGGGGAACTTCACCCGGGGACTCCGACTGGGGGATCGAAGCAGTACACCGATAAACTCATCTTC.

This clone is labeled medium-sized. This chain's CDR3 is CACDTVGGHFKLIF. DNA of the CDR3: TGTGCCTGTGACACCGTGGGGGGACACTTTAAACTCATCTTT. The chain carries TRDV2 and TRDJ1; tentatively, D is TRDD3 (6 bases). This CDR3 contains 14 residues. Germline loops: CDR1 GEAIGNYY, CDR2 EKD. The V and J ends lost 0 bases and 7 bases respectively, with 14 bases between them.

This clone was detected only a few times. The chain employs TRDV2 and TRDJ1, with 9 bases aligning to TRDD3. Trimming took 0 bases from V and 7 from J; bases not matched to a gene: 20. The CDR3 has 19 residues. In germline, CDR1 is GEAIGNYY, CDR2 EKD. CDR3 residues: CACDTVSTTVLGDPGKLIF. In nucleotides, the CDR3 is TGTGCCTGTGACACCGTGTCTACCACTGTACTGGGGGACCCCGGTAAACTCATCTTT.

The V and J genes are TRDV1 and TRDJ1; 13 positions match TRDD3. From germline, CDR1 is TSWWSYY and CDR2 QGS. The V gene end was trimmed by 2 bases and the J gene end by 3 bases; junction bases not matched to a gene: 30. The CDR3 is 25 amino acids. The DNA for the CDR3 is TGTGCTCTTGGGGAAGGGGCCTTCCTAGGCATCGCCTACTGGGGGATACGCGATCCATCCGATAAACTCATCTTT. It is translated as CALGEGAFLGIAYWGIRDPSDKLIF.

This clone came up a few times. A single base is all that separates this from a far larger clone, so a read error is likely. Other DNA sequences in this sample translate to the same CDR3. This sequence joins TRDV2 and TRDJ1; possibly TRDD2 or TRDD3 for D (8 bases each). CDR3 length: 22 amino acids. CDR1 and CDR2 (germline): GEAIGNYY, EKD. V was trimmed by 1 base and J by 0 bases, leaving 32 bases between them. CDR3: CACDTLPTGPGGPPTDTDKLIF. The DNA for the CDR3 is TGTGCCTGTGACACTCTTCCTACAGGGCCTGGGGGACCCCCGACCGACACCGATAAACTCATCTTT.

This chain joins TRDV1 and TRDJ1; D call uncertain. The V end was cut by 4 bases, the J end by 6 bases, with 15 bases between. The germline V gene has CDR1 TSWWSYY and CDR2 QGS. CDR3 length: 14 amino acids. CDR3 sequence reads: CALGGSIPEHKLIF. DNA for the CDR3: TGTGCTCTTGGGGGGAGTATTCCGGAACATAAACTCATCTTT.